These 31 T cell receptor beta chains originate from one sample sequenced in a study of a mutant IDH1 vaccine in newly diagnosed glioma listed by TCRdb under 2021. Library generation was performed with the immunoSEQ multiplex PCR assay. This immuneACCESS table, as held by TCRdb, lists in-frame sequences with V and J called but not all clones. Of the missing ones, under half trace to an unresolved V gene in checked studies; the others have no known cause. Within this sample are 40,000 to 45,000 clones, with approximately 84% of them counted one time only. Clones ranked in the top ten supply around 2.4% of the sample. What the time point label conveys for this sample: week 23, last vaccination. Each vaccine dose was 300 ug of a 20-mer mutant IDH1 peptide in Montanide, given subcutaneously with topical imiquimod. Antigen specificity for these receptors is unknown. Sequenced material: PBMCs, taken from a glioma patient whose treatment included an IDH1 peptide vaccine. The receptors derive from a woman aged 18-30 years with glioma. Some clones in this sample may be carry-over from other donors' samples.

The chain carries TRBV5-1 and TRBJ1-1; D is unclear. Germline CDR1 SGHRS, CDR2 YFSETQ. The CDR3 consists of 14 residues. Trimming shortened V by 0 bases and J by 1 base, and 7 bases separated the two germline ends. The CDR3 spells CASSLGIQNTEAFF. CDR3 bases: TGCGCCAGCAGCTTGGGTATCCAGAACACTGAAGCTTTCTTT. The variable domain in full, with the rest retrieved from reference TRBV5-1 and TRBJ1-1, is KAGVTQTPRYLIKTRGQQVTLSCSPISGHRSVSWYQQTPGQGLQFLFEYFSETQRNKGNFPGRFSGRQFSNSRSEMNVSTLELGDSALYLCASSLGIQNTEAFFGQGTRLTVV.

This clone was seen just once. V and J are TRBV9 and TRBJ1-5; no reliable D call. CDR3 length: 15 residues. Per the germline V gene, CDR1 is SGDLS and CDR2 is YYNGEE. V dropped 4 bases and J dropped 5 bases, with 16 bases sitting between them. The CDR3 is CASSHGPRRDQPQHF. The CDR3 DNA sequence: TGTGCCAGCAGCCACGGGCCCCGGAGGGATCAGCCCCAGCATTTT.

The V call is TRBV27, the J call TRBJ2-7, with 8 positions matching TRBD1. V trimming: 7 bases; J trimming: 0 bases; junction bases outside the gene matches: 5. Germline CDR1 is MNHEY and CDR2 is SMNVEV (reference sequence). The CDR3 is made up of 14 amino acids. The CDR3 DNA is TGTGCCAGCAAGACAGGGGAGAGCTCCTACGAGCAGTACTTC. This encodes CASKTGESSYEQYF.

This chain links TRBV5-5 with TRBJ2-5; D is unclear. The CDR3 runs 14 residues. V was trimmed by 1 base and J by 5 bases, leaving 12 bases between them. Per the germline V gene, CDR1 is SGHKS and CDR2 is YYEKEE (reference sequence). This chain's CDR3 is CASSLSTLGETQYF. As DNA, the CDR3 is TGTGCCAGCAGCTTGAGCACCCTAGGGGAGACCCAGTACTTC. Full variable domain (missing parts from reference TRBV5-5 and TRBJ2-5): DAGVTQSPTHLIKTRGQQVTLRCSPISGHKSVSWYQQVLGQGPQFIFQYYEKEERGRGNFPDRFSARQFPNYSSELNVNALLLGDSALYLCASSLSTLGETQYFGPGTRLLVL.

This clone was seen only once. The chain couples TRBV4-2 to TRBJ1-3; weak D call: TRBD1 (5 bases). The V gene's germline CDR1 is LGHNA and CDR2 YNFKEQ. V shed 0 bases and J shed 0 bases, with 15 bases lying between them. The CDR3 runs to 18 residues. The CDR3 is CASSQDLWGVASGNTIYF. The CDR3, as DNA: TGTGCCAGCAGCCAAGATCTGTGGGGGGTGGCCTCTGGAAACACCATATATTTT.

V gene TRBV4-3 combines with J gene TRBJ1-6, with 7 nucleotides matching TRBD1. J gave up 4 bases and V 0 bases, and 9 bases lay outside the gene matches. Germline CDR1 reads LGHNA; CDR2 reads YSLEER. CDR3 length equals 18 residues. DNA of the CDR3: TGCGCCAGCAGCCAAGAGCGGTCGGGACAGAGTTATAATTCACCCCTCCACTTT. Protein product: CASSQERSGQSYNSPLHF.

The chain links TRBV27 to TRBJ1-1, with D hard to call. There are 14 residues in the CDR3. Looked up from germline, CDR1 is MNHEY and CDR2 is SMNVEV (reference sequence). V was trimmed by 3 bases and J by 5 bases, leaving 13 bases between them. The CDR3 reads CASSLEGAGTEAFF. CDR3 nucleotides: TGTGCCAGCAGTTTGGAGGGCGCGGGGACTGAAGCTTTCTTT.

This chain links TRBV5-5 with TRBJ1-4, with unresolved D. The V end was cut by 0 bases, the J end by 8 bases, with 11 bases between. This CDR3 spans 14 amino acids. Germline CDR1 is SGHKS and CDR2 is YYEKEE (reference sequence). The CDR3 loop reads CASSLEVGWEKLFF. In DNA, the CDR3 is TGTGCCAGCAGCTTGGAGGTGGGCTGGGAAAAACTGTTTTTT.

The table lists this clone with a count of one. The V and J genes are TRBV12-5 and TRBJ1-2; weak D call: TRBD1 (5 bases). Germline CDR1 and CDR2: LGHNT and FRNRAP. CDR3 length: 15 amino acids. Trimming shortened V by 5 bases and J by 6 bases, and 19 bases separated the two germline ends. The CDR3 DNA follows: TGTGCTAGTGGTCCCTCCGGCGGGTCCAGGGATGGCTACACCTTC. It translates to CASGPSGGSRDGYTF. Drawing the rest from reference TRBV12-5 and TRBJ1-2, the complete variable domain is DARVTQTPRHKVTEMGQEVTMRCQPILGHNTVFWYRQTMMQGLELLAYFRNRAPLDDSGMPKDRFSAEMPDATLATLKIQPSEPRDSAVYFCASGPSGGSRDGYTFGSGTRLTVV.

Only one count was recorded for this clone. J is TRBJ2-5 and V is TRBV9; 7 bases map to TRBD2. Germline CDR1 SGDLS, CDR2 YYNGEE. The length of the CDR3 is 15 residues. With 4 bases clipped from V and 4 bases from J, the junction kept 10 bases outside the gene matches. The DNA of the CDR3 is TGTGCCAGCAGCCCCAGACGAGCGGGGAGAGAGACCCAGTACTTC. Its protein product is CASSPRRAGRETQYF.

The rearrangement uses TRBV19 and TRBJ1-2; 8 bases match TRBD1. The germline V gene has CDR1 LNHDA and CDR2 SQIVND (reference sequence). Germline trimming cut 6 bases from V and 3 bases from J; bases unmatched to any gene: 3. The CDR3 is 13 residues long. CDR3 DNA: TGTGCCAGTAGGTTGACAGGGGACTATGGCTACACCTTC. It encodes CASRLTGDYGYTF.

The chain carries TRBV7-3 and TRBJ2-5; possibly TRBD2 for D (5 bases). The V gene lost 3 bases and the J gene lost 2 bases, with 10 bases spanning the gap. In germline, CDR1 is SGHTA, CDR2 FQGTGA. CDR3 length: 14 amino acids. In DNA, the CDR3 is TGTGCCAGCAGCTTTGGAACTAGTCAAGAGACCCAGTACTTC. Protein product: CASSFGTSQETQYF. Full variable domain (remainder filled in from reference TRBV7-3 and TRBJ2-5): GAGVSQTPSNKVTEKGKYVELRCDPISGHTALYWYRQSLGQGPEFLIYFQGTGAADDSGLPNDRFFAVRPEGSVSTLKIQRTERGDSAVYLCASSFGTSQETQYFGPGTRLLVL.

As for this clone: A junction end diverges from the germline sequence, so it may reflect a read error. This chain connects TRBV7-7 to TRBJ2-7; the D is unclear. This CDR3 contains 13 residues. Per germline, CDR1 SSHAT and CDR2 FNYEAQ (reference sequence). The CDR3 nucleotides are TGTGCTAGCAGCTCCCCTCCATCGTACGAGCAGTACTTC. Residues: CASSSPPSYEQYF.

The chain carries TRBV10-3 and TRBJ1-5; a possible D gene is TRBD1 (5 bases). The V end was cut by 10 bases, the J end by 5 bases, with 15 bases between. The length of the CDR3 is 13 residues. The germline gives CDR1 ENHRY, CDR2 SYGVKD. This chain's CDR3 is CATTAGLYQPQHF. In DNA form, the CDR3 reads TGTGCCACTACGGCAGGGCTCTATCAGCCCCAGCATTTT.

The V call is TRBV5-8, the J call TRBJ1-4; 7 positions agree with TRBD1. Germline trimming cut 2 bases from V and 4 bases from J; bases unmatched to any gene: 5. This CDR3 has 15 residues. Germline V gene data show CDR1 as SGHTS and CDR2 as YDEGEE. CDR3 nucleotides: TGTGCCAGCAGCTTCCACAGGGGACTTAATGAAAAACTGTTTTTT. It translates to CASSFHRGLNEKLFF.

The CDR3 DNA sequence: TGTGCCATCAATGACGGCCGCGCAGATACGCAGTATTTT. Its protein is CAINDGRADTQYF. V and J are TRBV10-3 and TRBJ2-3; D unclear. CDR1 is ENHRY, CDR2 SYGVKD, per germline. The CDR3 spans 13 residues. The V end was cut by 7 bases, the J end by 4 bases, with 12 bases between.

This chain links TRBV7-2 with TRBJ2-2; TRBD1 agrees at 7 bases. CDR3 length: 16 residues. In germline, CDR1 is SGHTA, CDR2 FQGNSA. V dropped 6 bases and J dropped 0; count of bases not matched to a gene: 7. Here the CDR3 reads CASRPTGTANTGELFF. The DNA for the CDR3 is TGTGCCAGCAGACCCACCGGGACAGCGAACACCGGGGAGCTGTTTTTT.

This clone was counted a single time. The V and J genes are TRBV29-1 and TRBJ2-5; tentative D call: TRBD2 (5 bases). CDR3 length equals 14 residues. The V end lost 1 base, the J end lost 3 bases, and 12 bases lay between the germline ends. Per germline, CDR1 SQVTM and CDR2 ANQGSEA. The CDR3 coding sequence is TGCAGCGTTGAAGTCCGCTTCGGGGAAGAGACCCAGTACTTC. Its protein product is CSVEVRFGEETQYF.

V and J are TRBV9 and TRBJ1-1; no reliable D call. The length of the CDR3 is 15 residues. Germline V lookup: CDR1 SGDLS, CDR2 YYNGEE. Deletions cut 0 bases from V and 0 bases from J, with 9 bases between. The CDR3 coding sequence is TGTGCCAGCAGCGTAGCTAACAGCATGAACACTGAAGCTTTCTTT. Residues: CASSVANSMNTEAFF. The variable domain in full, completed from reference TRBV9 and TRBJ1-1, reads DSGVTQTPKHLITATGQRVTLRCSPRSGDLSVYWYQQSLDQGLQFLIQYYNGEERAKGNILERFSAQQFPDLHSELNLSSLELGDSALYFCASSVANSMNTEAFFGQGTRLTVV.

This clone was recorded a few times. This chain links TRBV27 with TRBJ1-5; TRBD1 is a possible D gene (6 bases). Germline V gives CDR1 MNHEY, CDR2 SMNVEV (reference sequence). Deletions cut 3 bases from V and 4 bases from J, with 13 bases between. The CDR3 is made up of 15 amino acids. CDR3 DNA sequence: TGTGCCAGCAGTTTCGCGGACAGTTATAATCAGCCCCAGCATTTT. Its translation is CASSFADSYNQPQHF.

This chain uses TRBV2 with TRBJ1-2; D call uncertain. Germline loops: CDR1 SNHLY, CDR2 FYNNEI. Trimming took 6 bases from V and 4 from J, leaving 12 bases between them. The CDR3 is made up of 13 amino acids. The chain's CDR3 is CASSAGGPYGYTF. The CDR3 DNA sequence: TGTGCCAGCAGCGCTGGAGGCCCCTATGGCTACACCTTC. Based on the CDR3 plus reference TRBV2 and TRBJ1-2, the full variable domain is EPEVTQTPSHQVTQMGQEVILRCVPISNHLYFYWYRQILGQKVEFLVSFYNNEISEKSEIFDDQFSVERPDGSNFTLKIRSTKLEDSAMYFCASSAGGPYGYTFGSGTRLTVV.

The chain carries TRBV7-8 and TRBJ2-5, with D possibly TRBD1 on 5 matching bases. Germline V gene data show CDR1 as SGHVS and CDR2 as FQNEAQ. V gave up 5 bases and J gave up 5 bases, with 6 bases separating them. The length of the CDR3 is 11 residues. DNA for the CDR3: TGTGCCAGCAGCCCAGGGGAGACCCAGTACTTC. As protein: CASSPGETQYF.

This chain connects TRBV2 to TRBJ1-3; D unclear. The germline gives CDR1 SNHLY, CDR2 FYNNEI. Trimming stripped 6 bases from V and 0 bases from J, with 6 bases between. The CDR3 has 13 residues. As DNA, the CDR3 is TGTGCCAGCAGGGACTTCTCTGGAAACACCATATATTTT. This gives the protein CASRDFSGNTIYF.

This chain links TRBV19 with TRBJ2-3; D not certain. The germline V and J ends were trimmed by 7 bases and 3 bases, with 14 bases remaining between them. The CDR3 extends over 14 amino acids. Germline CDR1 and CDR2: LNHDA and SQIVND (reference sequence). The CDR3 here is CASTPPGKTDTQYF. The CDR3, as DNA: TGTGCCAGTACCCCTCCGGGCAAGACAGATACGCAGTATTTT.

A single count supports this clone. The CDR3 DNA sequence: TGTGCCAGCAGCTCAGGGAACACCGGGGAGCTGTTTTTT. Translated, it gives CASSSGNTGELFF. The gene calls are TRBV7-7 and TRBJ2-2; the D is unclear. Germline loops: CDR1 SSHAT, CDR2 FNYEAQ (reference sequence). This CDR3 has 13 amino acids. Trimming took 4 bases from V and 1 from J, leaving 4 bases between them.

This clone was detected once. The chain employs TRBV20-1 and TRBJ2-7, with D possibly being TRBD1 (5 bases). This CDR3 region has 11 residues. Looked up from germline, CDR1 is DFQATT and CDR2 is SNEGSKA (reference sequence). Trimming shortened V by 2 bases and J by 4 bases, and 6 bases separated the two germline ends. CDR3: CSARQGYEQYF. The CDR3 coding sequence is TGCAGTGCTAGACAGGGTTACGAGCAGTACTTC.

This clone was seen only once. The chain joins TRBV11-2 to TRBJ2-1; D uncertain. V was clipped by 3 bases and J by 7 bases, with 10 bases between them. CDR3 length equals 13 residues. Looked up from germline, CDR1 is SGHAT and CDR2 is FQNNGV. In nucleotides, the CDR3 is TGTGCCAGCAGCTTCACGGATTTGAATGAGCAGTTCTTC. This translates into CASSFTDLNEQFF.

The V gene is TRBV5-1, the J gene TRBJ2-7; D may be TRBD2 (6 bases). The ends were cut back, 6 bases at V and 0 bases at J, with 16 bases in the middle. CDR3 length: 15 amino acids. Looked up from germline, CDR1 is SGHRS and CDR2 is YFSETQ. DNA for the CDR3: TGCGCCAGCACATCCGGGACTCTGAGCTCCTACGAGCAGTACTTC. This gives the protein CASTSGTLSSYEQYF.

The count of this clone is one. The CDR3 coding sequence is TGCAGCGCGAAATCCAGGGTCGGCGGGGATGGCTACACCTTC. Translated, it gives CSAKSRVGGDGYTF. The rearrangement links TRBV29-1 to TRBJ1-2; TRBD1 might be the D (5 bases). V was clipped by 7 bases and J by 6 bases, with 21 bases between them. Germline V gene sequence: CDR1 SQVTM, CDR2 ANQGSEA. CDR3 length: 14 amino acids.

The genes are TRBV5-1 and TRBJ2-2; D unclear. There are 14 residues in the CDR3. Germline-derived CDR1 and CDR2 are SGHRS and YFSETQ. V was trimmed by 2 bases and J by 1 base, leaving 6 bases between them. CDR3 region: CASSFSGNTGELFF. CDR3 nucleotide sequence: TGCGCCAGCAGCTTCTCAGGGAACACCGGGGAGCTGTTTTTT.

V and J are TRBV7-2 and TRBJ2-7; TRBD2 agrees at 7 bases. Germline CDR1 SGHTA, CDR2 FQGNSA. The CDR3 contains 16 residues. The trim removed 7 bases at V and 4 bases at J, leaving 16 bases unmatched. The CDR3 coding sequence is TGTGCCAGCACGCTGTCTTACCCAGCGGGACCGTACGAGCAGTACTTC. Residues: CASTLSYPAGPYEQYF.